This T cell receptor beta chain was captured by sequencing in a study of T cells in Graves' hyperthyroidism and ophthalmopathy. Study findings and constraints: Classification by a 13 V-J model distinguished ophthalmopathy from stable hyperthyroidism.

Germline CDR1 and CDR2: DFQATT and SNEGSKA (reference sequence). V lost 5 bases, J lost 4 bases, and 15 bases lay in between. This CDR3 has 14 residues. Remarks on this clonotype: Its matching antigen is unknown. A read error is possible here, since a much larger clone lies one base away. Without the conserved terminal phenylalanine or tryptophan, this CDR3 likely stems from a read error.

Amplified TCR beta CDR3 regions came from RNA transcripts. A first-round RT-PCR of the TCR CDR3 used the HTBI primer set. Using its own MiXCR run on the multiplex PCR reads, TCRdb lists one record per CDR3 protein. This sample has about 610,000 distinct CDR3 sequences, with more than 15% found just once. The origin of this receptor is a woman aged 40 to 50 with Graves' ophthalmopathy. Sequenced material: blood. V and J are TRBV20-1 and TRBJ2-1, with D perhaps matching TRBD1 (8 bases). CDR3 sequence: CSADRGAGYNEQFL. CDR3 in DNA: TGCAGTGCTGACAGGGGAGCGGGATACAATGAGCAGTTCTTA.